The sequence of this T cell receptor (beta chain) was determined in a study of beta chain features in type 1 diabetes (dated by TCRdb to the late 2010s). Study-level background: Mean age, gender distribution, total cell number and subset yield were not different between patients and healthy donors. Across all samples, around 100 million sorted cells were examined, and cell number per subset correlated strongly with RNA yield. In the study, TCRB repertoires of sorted circulating CD4+ T cell subsets from recently diagnosed type 1 diabetes patients were compared with those of matched healthy donors. Regulatory and stem cell-like memory subsets were obtained from only 8 patients and roughly eight healthy donors, while naive and central memory subsets were obtained from all 28 donors. Beyond this particular receptor, the publication reports: Only small numbers of individuals were included in the HLA sub-analyses, which left unresolved whether HLA type had any influence on TCRB rearrangement. Shorter templates might be favored by PCR, yet because patient and control samples were amplified and corrected together, any such skew would affect both groups equally. Naive, central memory and regulatory TCRB repertoires appeared to be more similar among patients than among healthy donors. Fewer insertions and more nucleotide deletions at VDJ recombination sites were observed in patients with type 1 diabetes, implying thymic rearrangement abnormalities. Type 1 diabetes patients showed a moderate but significant shortening of TCRB CDR3 length in all four CD4+ subsets. Sequencing cDNA rather than genomic DNA could over-represent highly expressing activated cells, although activation and CD3 levels did not differ between groups.

Including the terminal cysteine and phenylalanine, the CDR3 comprises 17 residues. Only the CDR3 region is kept as DNA, spanning 51 bases read in frame from base 1. V ends up 1 base short and J 4 bases short, with an unmatched junction base count of 9. Reading the germline V gene gives CDR1 SGHTA and CDR2 FQGNSA. A note on this clone: No cognate antigen has been identified for it. The sample holds no much larger clone one base away, and base qualities are not on file.

A single peripheral blood draw of around 0.11 L on average was collected from each donor into heparinised tubes. A BD FACSAria II was used to sort naive, central memory, regulatory and stem cell-like memory CD4+ T cells with a panel that included CD45RO, CCR7, CD25, CD127, CD95 and CD27. Every sorted population had a purity above 98%. Right away, PBMCs were isolated by Lymphoprep density gradient centrifugation and were stained directly, with no culture step. So that batch effects would be minimized, each experiment stained and sorted samples in pairs, pairing one healthy donor with one patient. The entire isolated RNA was reverse transcribed using the High Capacity cDNA Reverse Transcription Kit, and thus expressed TCRB transcripts were sequenced. Deep immunoSEQ sequencing was applied to naive, central memory and regulatory T cell samples, giving an average of approximately 4 million total reads per sample. After sorted cells were lysed in RLT buffer, RNA was extracted with DNase-treated RNeasy Micro or Mini kits, with the choice depending on cell number. To prevent cross-contamination, every cell subset was processed on its own, while patient and healthy donor samples were processed together. The immunoSEQ multiplex PCR was used to amplify TCRB sequences from cDNA, yielding 87-bp fragments that span the CDR3 region. The amplicons were sequenced using the Illumina HiSeq platform. The authors processed their data as follows. Synthetic template baselines were used to correct PCR bias computationally, reads within Hamming distance 2 were collapsed, and singletons that could not be merged were discarded. By aligning reads against IMGT, V, D and J genes, CDR3 length, and insertions or deletions at six rearrangement sites were assigned. Within each subset, clonotype counts were normalized to sorted cell number, after which true diversity and Gini coefficients were computed with the tcR R package. The overlap coefficient, calculated on TCRB nucleotide sequences, was used to quantify repertoire sharing. As a proxy for the pre-selection repertoire, out-of-frame TCRB sequences from naive cells were analyzed. Here the immuneACCESS table is served through TCRdb, limited to in-frame sequences with V and J called. Missing clones are a known gap in these copies; in checked studies unresolved V genes cover under half, and the rest lacks a known reason. V and J calls and clone size are as listed in that table; D and trimming were resolved from the DNA. The sample includes a few hundred thousand clones, with roughly 9.6% observed a single time. The top ten hold about 0.03% of the sample.

The chain couples TRBV7-2 to TRBJ2-4; 8 nucleotides in the junction match TRBD2. The source of this sequence is a woman under 30 in good health. Sequencing was done on a sample of naive CD4+ T cells from blood. This specimen's cell subset or site label, interpreted: true naive CD4+ T cells. The CDR3 has the sequence CASSLVGLAGGKNIQYF. The DNA is TGTGCCAGCAGCTTAGTAGGGCTAGCGGGTGGAAAAAACATTCAGTACTTC.